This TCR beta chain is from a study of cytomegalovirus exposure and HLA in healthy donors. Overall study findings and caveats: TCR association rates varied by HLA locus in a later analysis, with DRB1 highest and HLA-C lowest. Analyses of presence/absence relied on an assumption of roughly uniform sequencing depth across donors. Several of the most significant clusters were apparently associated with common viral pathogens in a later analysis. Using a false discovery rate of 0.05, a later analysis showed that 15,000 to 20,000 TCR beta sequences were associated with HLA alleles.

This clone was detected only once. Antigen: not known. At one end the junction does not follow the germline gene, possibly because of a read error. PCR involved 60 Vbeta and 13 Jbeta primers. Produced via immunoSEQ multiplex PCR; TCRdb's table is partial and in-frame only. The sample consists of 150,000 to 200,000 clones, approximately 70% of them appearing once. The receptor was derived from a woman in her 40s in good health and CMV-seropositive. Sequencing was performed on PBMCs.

The CDR3 here is CASSSGTGANYGYPF. CDR3 nucleotide sequence: TGTGCCAGCAGTTCAGGGACAGGAGCTAACTATGGCTACCCCTTC. The chain joins TRBV6-5 to TRBJ1-2, with TRBD1 matching 8 bases. The V gene's germline CDR1 is MNHEY and CDR2 SVGAGI. The CDR3 contains 15 residues.